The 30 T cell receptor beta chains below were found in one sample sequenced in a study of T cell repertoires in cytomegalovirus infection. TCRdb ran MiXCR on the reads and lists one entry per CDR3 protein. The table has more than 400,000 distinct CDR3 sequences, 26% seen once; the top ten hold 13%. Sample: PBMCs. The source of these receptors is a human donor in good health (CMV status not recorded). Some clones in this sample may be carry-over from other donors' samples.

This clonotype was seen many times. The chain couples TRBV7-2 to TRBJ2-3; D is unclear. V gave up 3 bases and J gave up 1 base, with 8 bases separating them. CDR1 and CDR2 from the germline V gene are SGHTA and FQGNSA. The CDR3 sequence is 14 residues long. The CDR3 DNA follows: TGTGCCAGCAGCTTTTTTATGGGCACAGATACGCAGTATTTT. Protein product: CASSFFMGTDTQYF.

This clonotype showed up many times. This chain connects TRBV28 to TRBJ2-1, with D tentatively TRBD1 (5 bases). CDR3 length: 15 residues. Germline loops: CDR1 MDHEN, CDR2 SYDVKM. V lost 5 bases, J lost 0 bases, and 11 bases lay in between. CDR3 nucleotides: TGTGCCAGCAGTCCCGACAGAACCTCCTACAATGAGCAGTTCTTC. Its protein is CASSPDRTSYNEQFF.

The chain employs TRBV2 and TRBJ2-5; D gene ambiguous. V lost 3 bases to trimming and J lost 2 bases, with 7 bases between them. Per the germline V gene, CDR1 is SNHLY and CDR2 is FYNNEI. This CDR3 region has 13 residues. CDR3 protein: CASSDLTQETQYF. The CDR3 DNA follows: TGTGCCAGCAGTGATTTGACTCAAGAGACCCAGTACTTC. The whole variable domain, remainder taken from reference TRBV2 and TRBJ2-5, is EPEVTQTPSHQVTQMGQEVILRCVPISNHLYFYWYRQILGQKVEFLVSFYNNEISEKSEIFDDQFSVERPDGSNFTLKIRSTKLEDSAMYFCASSDLTQETQYFGPGTRLLVL.

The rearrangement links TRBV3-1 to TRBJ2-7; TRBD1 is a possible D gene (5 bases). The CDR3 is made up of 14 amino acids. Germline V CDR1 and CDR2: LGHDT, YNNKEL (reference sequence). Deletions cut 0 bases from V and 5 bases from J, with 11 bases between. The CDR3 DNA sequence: TGTGCCAGCAGCCAAGATCAAGGGGTGAACGAGCAGTACTTC. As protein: CASSQDQGVNEQYF.

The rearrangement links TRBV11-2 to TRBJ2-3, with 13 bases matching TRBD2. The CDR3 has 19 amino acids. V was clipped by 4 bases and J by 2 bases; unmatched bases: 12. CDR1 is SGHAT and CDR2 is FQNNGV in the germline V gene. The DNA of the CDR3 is TGTGCCAGCAGCTCTCGAAGAAGACTAGCGGGAGGCAACACAGATACGCAGTATTTT. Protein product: CASSSRRRLAGGNTDTQYF. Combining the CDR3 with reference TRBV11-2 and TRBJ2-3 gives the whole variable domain EAGVAQSPRYKIIEKRQSVAFWCNPISGHATLYWYQQILGQGPKLLIQFQNNGVVDDSQLPKDRFSAERLKGVDSTLKIQPAKLEDSAVYLCASSSRRRLAGGNTDTQYFGPGTRLTVL.

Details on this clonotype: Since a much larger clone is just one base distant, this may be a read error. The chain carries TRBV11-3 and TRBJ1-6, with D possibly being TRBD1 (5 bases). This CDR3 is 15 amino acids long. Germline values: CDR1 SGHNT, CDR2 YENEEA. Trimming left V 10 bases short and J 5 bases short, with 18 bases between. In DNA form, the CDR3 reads TGTGCCAACAGGCCCCCCGGGACCGATAATTCACCCCTCCACTTT. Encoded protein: CANRPPGTDNSPLHF.

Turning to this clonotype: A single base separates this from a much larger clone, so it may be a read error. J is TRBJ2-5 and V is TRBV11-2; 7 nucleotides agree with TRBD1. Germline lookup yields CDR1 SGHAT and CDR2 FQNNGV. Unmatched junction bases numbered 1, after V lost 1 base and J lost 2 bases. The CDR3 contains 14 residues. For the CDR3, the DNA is TGTGCCAGCAGCTTAGCCAGGGGGCAAGAGACCCAGTACTTC. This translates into CASSLARGQETQYF.

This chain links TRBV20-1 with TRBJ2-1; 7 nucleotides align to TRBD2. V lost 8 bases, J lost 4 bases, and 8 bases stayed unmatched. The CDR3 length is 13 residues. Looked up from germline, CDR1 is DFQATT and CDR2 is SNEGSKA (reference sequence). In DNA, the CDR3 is TGCAGTTCCAGGGCTAGCGGATACAATGAGCAGTTCTTC. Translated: CSSRASGYNEQFF.

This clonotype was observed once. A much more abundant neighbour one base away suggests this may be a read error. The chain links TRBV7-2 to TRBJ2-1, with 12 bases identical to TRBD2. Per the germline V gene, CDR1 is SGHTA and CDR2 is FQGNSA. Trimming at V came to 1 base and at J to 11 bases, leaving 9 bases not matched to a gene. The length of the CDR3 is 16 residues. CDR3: CASSLVRLAGARKQFF. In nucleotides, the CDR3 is TGTGCCAGCAGCTTAGTCCGACTAGCGGGGGCCCGGAAGCAGTTCTTC.

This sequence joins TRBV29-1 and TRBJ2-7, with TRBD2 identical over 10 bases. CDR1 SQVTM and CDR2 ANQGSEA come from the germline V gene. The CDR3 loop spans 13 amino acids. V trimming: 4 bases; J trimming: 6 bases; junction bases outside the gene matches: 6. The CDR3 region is CSVASGSASEQYV. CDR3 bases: TGCAGCGTTGCTAGCGGGAGTGCATCCGAGCAGTACGTC.

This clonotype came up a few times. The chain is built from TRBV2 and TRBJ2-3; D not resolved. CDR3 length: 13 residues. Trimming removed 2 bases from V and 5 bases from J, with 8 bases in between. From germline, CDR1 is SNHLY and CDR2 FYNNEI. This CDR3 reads CASSEQGRDTQYF. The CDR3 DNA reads TGTGCCAGCAGTGAACAAGGTCGAGATACGCAGTATTTT.

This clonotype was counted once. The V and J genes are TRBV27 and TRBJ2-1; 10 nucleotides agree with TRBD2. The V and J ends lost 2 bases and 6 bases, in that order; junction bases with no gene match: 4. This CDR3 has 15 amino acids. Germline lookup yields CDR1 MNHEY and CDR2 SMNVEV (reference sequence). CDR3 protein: CASSLVGTSANEQFF. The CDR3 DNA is TGTGCCAGCAGTTTAGTCGGGACTAGCGCCAATGAGCAGTTCTTC.

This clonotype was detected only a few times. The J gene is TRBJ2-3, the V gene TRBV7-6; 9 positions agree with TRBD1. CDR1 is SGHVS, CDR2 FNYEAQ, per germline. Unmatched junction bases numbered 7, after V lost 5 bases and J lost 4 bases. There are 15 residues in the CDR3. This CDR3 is CASSPATGGADTQYF. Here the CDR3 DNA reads TGTGCCAGCAGCCCGGCGACAGGGGGTGCAGATACGCAGTATTTT. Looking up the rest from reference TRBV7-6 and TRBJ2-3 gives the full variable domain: GAGVSQSPRYKVTKRGQDVALRCDPISGHVSLYWYRQALGQGPEFLTYFNYEAQQDKSGLPNDRFSAERPEGSISTLTIQRTEQRDSAMYRCASSPATGGADTQYFGPGTRLTVL.

CDR3 DNA: TGCAGTGCTAGACCGGGACCCTCCTACGAGCAGTACTTC. Translated: CSARPGPSYEQYF. The chain joins TRBV20-1 to TRBJ2-7; the D call may be TRBD1 or TRBD2 (5 bases each). Looked up from germline, CDR1 is DFQATT and CDR2 is SNEGSKA (reference sequence). The CDR3 is made up of 13 amino acids. V shed 2 bases and J shed 0 bases, with 8 bases lying between them.

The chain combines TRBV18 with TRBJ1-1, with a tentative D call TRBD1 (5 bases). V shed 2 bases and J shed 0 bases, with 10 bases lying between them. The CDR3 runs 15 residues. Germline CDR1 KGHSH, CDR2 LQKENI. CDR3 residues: CASSPGDGLNTEAFF. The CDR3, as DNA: TGTGCCAGCTCACCAGGGGACGGACTGAACACTGAAGCTTTCTTT.

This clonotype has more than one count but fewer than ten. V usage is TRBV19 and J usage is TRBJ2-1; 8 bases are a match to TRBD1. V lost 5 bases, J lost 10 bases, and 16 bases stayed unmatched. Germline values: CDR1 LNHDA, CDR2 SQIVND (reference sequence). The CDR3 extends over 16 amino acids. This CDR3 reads CASSPRGQGGVDEQFF. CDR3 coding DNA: TGTGCCAGTAGTCCCCGAGGACAGGGAGGAGTTGACGAGCAGTTCTTC.

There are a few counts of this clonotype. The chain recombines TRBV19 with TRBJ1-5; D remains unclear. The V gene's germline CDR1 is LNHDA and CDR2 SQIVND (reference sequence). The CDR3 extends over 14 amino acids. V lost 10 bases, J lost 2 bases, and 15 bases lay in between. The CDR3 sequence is CATKTPGGNQPQHF. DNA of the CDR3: TGTGCCACCAAGACCCCTGGGGGCAATCAGCCCCAGCATTTT.

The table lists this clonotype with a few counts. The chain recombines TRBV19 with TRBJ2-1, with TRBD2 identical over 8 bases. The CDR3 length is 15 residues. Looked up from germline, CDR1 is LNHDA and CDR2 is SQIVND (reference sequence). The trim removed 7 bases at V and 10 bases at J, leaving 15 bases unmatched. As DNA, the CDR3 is TGTGCCAGTAATCCCGGGACTAGATTAACCCACGAGCAGTTCTTC. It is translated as CASNPGTRLTHEQFF.

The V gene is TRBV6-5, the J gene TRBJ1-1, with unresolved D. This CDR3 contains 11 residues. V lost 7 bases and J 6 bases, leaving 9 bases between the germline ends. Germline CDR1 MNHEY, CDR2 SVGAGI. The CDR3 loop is CASTQGPEAFF. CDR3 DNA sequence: TGTGCCAGCACCCAAGGGCCTGAAGCTTTCTTT.

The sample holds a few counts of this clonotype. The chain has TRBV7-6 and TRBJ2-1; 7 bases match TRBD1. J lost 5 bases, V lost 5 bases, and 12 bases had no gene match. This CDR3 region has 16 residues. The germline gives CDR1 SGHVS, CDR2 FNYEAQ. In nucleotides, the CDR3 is TGTGCCAGCAGCCCATATGGGACAGCAGGCAACAATGAGCAGTTCTTC. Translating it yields CASSPYGTAGNNEQFF.

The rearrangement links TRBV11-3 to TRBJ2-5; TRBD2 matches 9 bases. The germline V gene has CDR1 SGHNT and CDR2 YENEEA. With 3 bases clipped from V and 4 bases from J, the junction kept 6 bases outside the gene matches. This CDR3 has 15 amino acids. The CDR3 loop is CASSFSGSSRETQYF. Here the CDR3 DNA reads TGTGCCAGCAGCTTTAGCGGGAGCTCTCGAGAGACCCAGTACTTC. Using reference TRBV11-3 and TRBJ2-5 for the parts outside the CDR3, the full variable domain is EAGVVQSPRYKIIEKKQPVAFWCNPISGHNTLYWYLQNLGQGPELLIRYENEEAVDDSQLPKDRFSAERLKGVDSTLKIQPAELGDSAVYLCASSFSGSSRETQYFGPGTRLLVL.

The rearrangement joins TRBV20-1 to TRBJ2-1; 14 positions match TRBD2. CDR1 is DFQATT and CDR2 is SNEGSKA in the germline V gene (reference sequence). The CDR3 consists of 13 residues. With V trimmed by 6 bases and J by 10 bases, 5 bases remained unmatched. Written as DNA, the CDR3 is TGCAGTGCAGGGACTAGCGGGAGATTCGAGCAGTTCTTC. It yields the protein CSAGTSGRFEQFF.

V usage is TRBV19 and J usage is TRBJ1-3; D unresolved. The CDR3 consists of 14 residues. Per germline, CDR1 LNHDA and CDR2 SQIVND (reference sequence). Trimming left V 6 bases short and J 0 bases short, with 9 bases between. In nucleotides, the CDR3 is TGTGCCAGTAGGAAGTGGTCCTCTGGAAACACCATATATTTT. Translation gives CASRKWSSGNTIYF.

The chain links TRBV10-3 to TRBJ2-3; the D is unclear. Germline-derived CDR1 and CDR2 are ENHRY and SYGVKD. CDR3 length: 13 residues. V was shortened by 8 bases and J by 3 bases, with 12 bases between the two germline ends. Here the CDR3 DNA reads TGTGCCATCCGCTCCGTGAGGACAGATACGCAGTATTTT. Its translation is CAIRSVRTDTQYF.

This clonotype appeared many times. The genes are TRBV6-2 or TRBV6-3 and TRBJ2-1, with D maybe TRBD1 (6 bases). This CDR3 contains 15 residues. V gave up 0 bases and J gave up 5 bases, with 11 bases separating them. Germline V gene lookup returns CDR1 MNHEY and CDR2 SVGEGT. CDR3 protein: CASSYSNQGNNEQFF. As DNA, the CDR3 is TGTGCCAGCAGTTACTCGAATCAGGGGAACAATGAGCAGTTCTTC.

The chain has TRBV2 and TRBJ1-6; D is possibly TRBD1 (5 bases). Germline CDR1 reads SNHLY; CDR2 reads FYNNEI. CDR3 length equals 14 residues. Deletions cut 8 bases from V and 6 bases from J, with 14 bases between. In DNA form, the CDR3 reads TGTGCCAGCTTCCGGACACCTCTTAATTCACCCCTCCACTTT. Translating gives CASFRTPLNSPLHF.

CDR3 in DNA: TGCAGTGCTAGTGGCCTTGCGGGAGTATATAATGAGCAGTTCTTC. Protein: CSASGLAGVYNEQFF. The chain has TRBV20-1 and TRBJ2-1; 7 bases agree with TRBD2. Germline V gene lookup returns CDR1 DFQATT and CDR2 SNEGSKA (reference sequence). This CDR3 spans 15 amino acids. The V gene end was trimmed by 3 bases and the J gene end by 7 bases; junction bases not matched to a gene: 12.

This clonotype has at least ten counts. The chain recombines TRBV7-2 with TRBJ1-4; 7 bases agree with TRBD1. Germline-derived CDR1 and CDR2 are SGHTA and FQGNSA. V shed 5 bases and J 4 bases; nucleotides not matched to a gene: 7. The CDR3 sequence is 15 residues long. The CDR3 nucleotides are TGTGCCAGCAGCCTTTACGGGACAGTTAATGAAAAACTGTTTTTT. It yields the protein CASSLYGTVNEKLFF.

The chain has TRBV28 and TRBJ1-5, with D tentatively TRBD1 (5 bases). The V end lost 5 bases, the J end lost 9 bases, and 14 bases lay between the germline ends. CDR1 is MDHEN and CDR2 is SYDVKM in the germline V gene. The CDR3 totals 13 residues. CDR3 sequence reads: CASSPGASRPQHF. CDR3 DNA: TGTGCCAGCAGTCCCGGGGCCTCCAGGCCCCAGCATTTT.

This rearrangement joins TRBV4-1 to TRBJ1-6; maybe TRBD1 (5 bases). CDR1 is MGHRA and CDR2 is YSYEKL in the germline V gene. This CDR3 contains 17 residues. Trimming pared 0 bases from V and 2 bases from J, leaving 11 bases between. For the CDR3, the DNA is TGCGCCAGCAGCCAAGATGGGAGGGGAACCTATAATTCACCCCTCCACTTT. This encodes CASSQDGRGTYNSPLHF.